This TCR beta chain was observed in a study of blood T cells in healthy people across ages (dated by TCRdb to between 2014 and 2017). Broadly, across the study: Template switching captured roughly one uniquely barcoded TCR beta cDNA molecule per two T cells in model experiments. Using deep sequencing normalized with unique cDNA molecular identifiers, the study measured how TCR beta repertoire diversity changes with age. The donors were divided into four age groups: young (average around 17 years), middle-aged (around 41), aged (about 60) and long-lived (82). To avoid experimental bias, donors of different ages were distributed randomly across sequencing lanes. Two additional independent replicas of 1 million unique cDNA reads from the same blood draw were analyzed for two donors (one aged 18 to 29 and one aged 80 or older). On the study overall, not on this receptor specifically: A strong correlation was found between observed TCR beta diversity and the percentage of naive T cells measured by flow cytometry. As age increased, observed TCR beta diversity per million T cells dropped in a roughly linear way, and a significant reduction was already evident by age 40. The CMV infection status of donors was not known, potentially confounding age-related changes in expanded clonotypes. The long-lived group showed more naive CD4+ T cells, fewer expanded clones and increased TCR diversity than the aged group, suggesting age selection. Conclusive comparison of naive and antigen-experienced compartments was prevented by the profiling of bulk unsorted PBMCs. Estimates of total diversity from one million sequenced T cells were regarded as lower bounds and underestimates.

The donors were 40 or so Caucasian individuals from Russia, aged about 6 to 95 years, who were systemically healthy. Each donor gave roughly 9.5 milliliters of peripheral blood, collected into EDTA-treated Vacutainer tubes. Ficoll-Paque density-gradient centrifugation was used to isolate PBMCs, with at least 6 million per sample. Total RNA was extracted from PBMCs with Trizol reagent, with at least 5.5 micrograms obtained per sample. The percentages of naive CD45RAhigh/CD27high T cells were determined by flow cytometry on a PBMC aliquot from every donor. Library prep was done by 5' RACE. TCRdb records Illumina HiSeq 2500 as the sequencer. A second PCR of about 6 to 11 cycles was run with a J-beta primer mix and a sample-barcoded 5' primer. A unique molecular identifier was introduced onto each TCR beta cDNA molecule by a template-switch 5' adaptor carrying 12 random nucleotides. Each sample yielded at least 2.5 million CDR3-containing paired-end reads. First-strand cDNA was synthesized from all RNA with the Mint cDNA synthesis kit, primed by a TRBC-specific oligonucleotide. Following uracil-DNA glycosylase treatment, all cDNA underwent a first 18-cycle PCR with the universal primers M1SS and BC2_uni_R. In the source study's methods: For normalization, 1 million high-quality reads were randomly selected from each sample, with every read carrying a distinct molecular identifier. Instead of being binned into consensus sequences, reads with shared molecular identifiers were discarded. MiTCR, with a Q25 quality threshold and the strictest error-elimination algorithm, was used for CDR3 identification, clonotype clustering and error correction. Lower-bound total TCR beta diversity was estimated with a nonparametric unseen species model using Euler transformation. TCRdb handled the public reads itself, with Q25 trimming in fastp and clone calling in MiXCR, and kept productive beta chains. A single entry per CDR3 protein holds the most common genes and DNA from its merged rows. TCRdb assigned the V and J calls; the authors' analysis was not used. This sample holds approximately 800,000 distinct CDR3 sequences; about 37% were observed only once. The top ten constitute 13% of the sample.

Concerning this clonotype: No antigen is known for it. No clone much larger than this one lies a single base away; base qualities are absent.

Sequenced material: blood. The source is a man between 18 and 35 years old in good health.

The DNA reads TGTGCCAGCAGTTCAAGTTGGGGCAATGAGCAGTACTTC. This sequence encodes CASSSSWGNEQYF. The chain employs TRBV12-3 or TRBV12-4 and TRBJ2-7; D gene: possibly TRBD1, on 5 matching bases. V was cut back by 4 bases and J by 7 bases, leaving a gap of 14 bases between them. Inclusive of the bounding cysteine and phenylalanine, the CDR3 is 13 residues long. Only the CDR3 part of the read is kept: 39 bases, read in frame from the first base.